This T cell receptor beta chain is drawn from a study of shared clonotypes between healthy human individuals. Trimming took 11 bases from V and 7 from J, leaving 26 bases between them. The CDR3 covers 15 residues. The germline V gene has CDR1 LNHDA and CDR2 SQIVND (reference sequence). Each sorted subset replicate got 200 ng genomic DNA, roughly 33,000 genomes. Assay used: immunoSEQ multiplex PCR; TCRdb lists only in-frame clones, some missing. Altogether some 2.3 million clones are present, approximately 95% being singletons, with the ten largest covering roughly 0.36%. A few counts support this clone.

This sequence joins TRBV19 and TRBJ1-1, with TRBD1 as a possible D gene (6 bases). The TCR comes from a man younger than 35 in good health. Some clones in this sample may be carry-over from other donors' samples. The source material was naive CD4+ T cells from PBMCs. Subset specified: CD45RA+ positively selected. The CDR3 spells CAAYRVGGGISEAFF. CDR3 in DNA: TGTGCCGCCTACAGGGTAGGTGGGGGGATTAGTGAAGCTTTCTTT.